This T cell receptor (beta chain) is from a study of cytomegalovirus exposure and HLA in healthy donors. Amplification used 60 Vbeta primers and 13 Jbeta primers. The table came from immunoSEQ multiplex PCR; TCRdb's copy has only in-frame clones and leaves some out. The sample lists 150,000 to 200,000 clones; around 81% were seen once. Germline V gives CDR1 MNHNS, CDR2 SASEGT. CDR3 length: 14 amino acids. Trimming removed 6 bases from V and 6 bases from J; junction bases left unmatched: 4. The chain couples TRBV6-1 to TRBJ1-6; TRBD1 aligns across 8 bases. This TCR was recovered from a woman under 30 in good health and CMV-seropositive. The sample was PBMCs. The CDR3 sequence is CASSLDRVNSPLHF. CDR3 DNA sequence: TGTGCCAGCAGCCTGGACAGGGTTAATTCACCCCTCCACTTT.